The 5 T cell receptor beta chains in this list originate from one sample, sequenced in a study of cytomegalovirus exposure and HLA in healthy donors. PCR involved 60 Vbeta and 13 Jbeta primers. The data were produced by immunoSEQ multiplex PCR, yet TCRdb's version contains in-frame clones alone and is incomplete. The sample totals roughly 34,000 clones. The sequenced material came from PBMCs. The receptors were gathered from a woman in her forties in good health and CMV-seropositive.

The gene calls are TRBV14 and TRBJ2-1; 12 bases are shared with TRBD2. Trimming took 5 bases from V and 0 from J; bases not matched to a gene: 14. CDR1 is SGHDN, CDR2 FVKESK, per germline. The CDR3 extends over 20 amino acids. The CDR3 is CASSGKPGLAGTSSYNEQFF. CDR3 bases: TGTGCCAGCAGCGGCAAGCCGGGACTAGCGGGTACAAGCTCCTACAATGAGCAGTTCTTC.

The chain combines TRBV5-4 with TRBJ2-5; D is unclear. Germline V gene sequence: CDR1 SGHNT, CDR2 YYREEE (reference sequence). This CDR3 has 14 amino acids. The V end was cut by 4 bases, the J end by 1 base, with 11 bases between. The DNA of the CDR3 is TGTGCCAGCAGCCCCTCCGGGTTCCAAGAGACCCAGTACTTC. Protein: CASSPSGFQETQYF.

J is TRBJ2-7 and V is TRBV28, with 7 bases matching TRBD1. The V gene's germline CDR1 is MDHEN and CDR2 SYDVKM. This CDR3 spans 12 amino acids. The ends lost 8 bases at V and 9 bases at J; junction bases unmatched: 10. CDR3 bases: TGTGCCAGCTTTGACAGGGATGATGTGCAGTACTTC. Protein: CASFDRDDVQYF.

The chain joins TRBV10-3 to TRBJ2-2; weak D call: TRBD1 (6 bases). Germline lookup yields CDR1 ENHRY and CDR2 SYGVKD. The CDR3 extends over 17 amino acids. With 0 bases removed from V and 3 bases from J, the gap between germline ends came to 14 bases. The CDR3 protein is CAISESWGKGDTGELFF. Written as DNA, the CDR3 is TGTGCCATCAGTGAGTCGTGGGGGAAGGGGGACACCGGGGAGCTGTTTTTT.

The rearrangement joins TRBV19 to TRBJ2-1, with unresolved D. This CDR3 has 12 residues. V shed 3 bases and J shed 4 bases, with 4 bases lying between them. The germline V gene has CDR1 LNHDA and CDR2 SQIVND (reference sequence). CDR3 coding DNA: TGTGCCAGTAGTATCAGATACAATGAGCAGTTCTTC. It codes for CASSIRYNEQFF.